These 24 T cell receptor beta chains came from one sample sequenced in a study of cytotoxic CD8 clonotypes in ibrutinib-treated CLL. The repertoire was sequenced with immunoSEQ multiplex PCR; TCRdb's copy has only in-frame clones and lacks some. The data contain about 68,000 clones, about two thirds of them singletons. The specimen comprised PBMCs, sampled after 12 months of ibrutinib treatment. The receptors were sampled from a human donor with chronic lymphocytic leukemia.

The rearrangement uses TRBV10-1 and TRBJ1-2; D not certain. This CDR3 spans 13 amino acids. The germline gives CDR1 WNHNN, CDR2 SYGVQD (reference sequence). With 0 bases removed from V and 2 bases from J, the gap between germline ends came to 4 bases. The CDR3 DNA reads as TGCGCCAGCAGTGAGTCGCTCAACTATGGCTACACCTTC. Residues: CASSESLNYGYTF.

V and J are TRBV5-1 and TRBJ2-2; D call uncertain. The CDR3 has 13 residues. Germline loops: CDR1 SGHRS, CDR2 YFSETQ. The ends were cut back, 6 bases at V and 0 bases at J, with 6 bases in the middle. CDR3 nucleotide sequence: TGCGCCAGCATGACTGCGAACACCGGGGAGCTGTTTTTT. Protein product: CASMTANTGELFF.

The chain employs TRBV5-1 and TRBJ1-1, with TRBD1 identical over 7 bases. The germline V gene has CDR1 SGHRS and CDR2 YFSETQ. The CDR3 loop spans 15 amino acids. The ends lost 5 bases at V and 1 base at J; junction bases unmatched: 8. In nucleotides, the CDR3 is TGCGCCAGCAGGGGGACAGCCGGCCGGAACACTGAAGCTTTCTTT. Protein product: CASRGTAGRNTEAFF. The full variable domain, completed using reference TRBV5-1 and TRBJ1-1, is KAGVTQTPRYLIKTRGQQVTLSCSPISGHRSVSWYQQTPGQGLQFLFEYFSETQRNKGNFPGRFSGRQFSNSRSEMNVSTLELGDSALYLCASRGTAGRNTEAFFGQGTRLTVV.

This chain joins TRBV27 and TRBJ2-3, with 10 bases fitting TRBD2. The germline CDR1 and CDR2 sequences are MNHEY and SMNVEV (reference sequence). V shed 5 bases and J 4 bases; nucleotides not matched to a gene: 3. This CDR3 region has 14 residues. Written as DNA, the CDR3 is TGTGCCAGCAGTCGCGGGACTAGCGCAGATACGCAGTATTTT. Its protein is CASSRGTSADTQYF.

The gene calls are TRBV7-2 and TRBJ2-2; 9 bases are a match to TRBD1. Germline V CDR1 and CDR2: SGHTA, FQGNSA. V lost 5 bases and J lost 5; bases outside the gene matches: 15. The CDR3 runs 18 residues. This CDR3 reads CASSRTTGGTGLTGELFF. The CDR3 bases are TGTGCCAGCAGCCGGACTACCGGCGGGACAGGGCTGACCGGGGAGCTGTTTTTT. Using reference TRBV7-2 and TRBJ2-2 for the parts outside the CDR3, the full variable domain is GAGVSQSPSNKVTEKGKDVELRCDPISGHTALYWYRQSLGQGLEFLIYFQGNSAPDKSGLPSDRFSAERTGGSVSTLTIQRTQQEDSAVYLCASSRTTGGTGLTGELFFGEGSRLTVL.

This clone was counted a single time. The chain carries TRBV4-2 and TRBJ1-4; the match to TRBD1 covers 8 bases. Unmatched junction bases numbered 4, after V lost 5 bases and J lost 5 bases. This CDR3 region has 14 residues. Per germline, CDR1 LGHNA and CDR2 YNFKEQ. The CDR3, as DNA: TGTGCCAGCAGCTTCAGACAGGGGAATGAAAAACTGTTTTTT. Its protein is CASSFRQGNEKLFF.

The J gene is TRBJ2-2, the V gene TRBV10-1, with D possibly being TRBD1 (5 bases). Germline-derived CDR1 and CDR2 are WNHNN and SYGVQD (reference sequence). Deletions cut 7 bases from V and 7 bases from J, with 13 bases between. CDR3 size: 13 residues. The CDR3 DNA sequence: TGCGCCAGCAAGGCAGGGTCCGGCGGGGAGCTGTTTTTT. It specifies CASKAGSGGELFF.

The sample holds a few counts of this clone. The chain is built from TRBV28 and TRBJ2-7; 7 nucleotides line up with TRBD2. Germline CDR1 and CDR2: MDHEN and SYDVKM. With V trimmed by 1 base and J by 4 bases, 13 bases remained unmatched. The CDR3 contains 17 residues. The CDR3 DNA sequence: TGTGCCAGCAGTTTATCATTCGTCGGTGGCGGGGGTTACGAGCAGTACTTC. The encoded protein is CASSLSFVGGGGYEQYF.

This clone was picked up a small number of times. The J gene is TRBJ1-6, the V gene TRBV9, with D perhaps matching TRBD1 (5 bases). Germline CDR1 reads SGDLS; CDR2 reads YYNGEE. The CDR3 loop spans 15 amino acids. With 0 bases removed from V and 10 bases from J, the gap between germline ends came to 14 bases. CDR3 sequence reads: CASSVDGAGISPLHF. CDR3 DNA: TGTGCCAGCAGCGTAGACGGGGCAGGGATCTCACCCCTCCACTTT.

V is TRBV5-4 and J is TRBJ2-5; 7 bases fit TRBD1. Germline V lookup: CDR1 SGHNT, CDR2 YYREEE (reference sequence). J was trimmed by 4 bases and V by 1 base; bases with no gene match: 13. The CDR3 is 17 amino acids. The CDR3 DNA sequence: TGTGCCAGCAGCTTGTCGCGGACAGGAACTATGGGAGAGACCCAGTACTTC. Translating gives CASSLSRTGTMGETQYF. Together with reference TRBV5-4 and TRBJ2-5, the CDR3 gives the full variable domain: ETGVTQSPTHLIKTRGQQVTLRCSSQSGHNTVSWYQQALGQGPQFIFQYYREEENGRGNFPPRFSGLQFPNYSSELNVNALELDDSALYLCASSLSRTGTMGETQYFGPGTRLLVL.

The V call is TRBV7-2, the J call TRBJ2-2, with no clear D. In germline, CDR1 is SGHTA, CDR2 FQGNSA. Trimming took off 5 bases at V and 9 bases at J, with 13 bases between the two ends. The CDR3 totals 13 residues. This chain's CDR3 is CASSLLSSRELFF. The CDR3 nucleotides read TGTGCCAGCAGCCTCCTAAGTTCTAGGGAGCTGTTTTTT. Full variable domain (remainder filled in from reference TRBV7-2 and TRBJ2-2): GAGVSQSPSNKVTEKGKDVELRCDPISGHTALYWYRQSLGQGLEFLIYFQGNSAPDKSGLPSDRFSAERTGGSVSTLTIQRTQQEDSAVYLCASSLLSSRELFFGEGSRLTVL.

This chain connects TRBV7-2 to TRBJ2-7, with D possibly being TRBD1 or TRBD2 (5 bases each). The CDR3 length is 14 residues. The V gene lost 0 bases and the J gene lost 5 bases, with 11 bases spanning the gap. Germline V lookup: CDR1 SGHTA, CDR2 FQGNSA. The CDR3 protein is CASSLAGAGDEQYF. The CDR3 nucleotides read TGTGCCAGCAGCTTAGCAGGGGCCGGGGACGAGCAGTACTTC.

This clone has a handful of counts. This rearrangement joins TRBV29-1 to TRBJ1-1, with D possibly matching TRBD1 (5 bases). Trimming shortened V by 7 bases and J by 5 bases, and 17 bases separated the two germline ends. Germline CDR1 reads SQVTM; CDR2 reads ANQGSEA. The CDR3 is 13 residues long. The CDR3 DNA sequence: TGCAGCGAGGGTGGGGCTCTGGGGACTGAAGCTTTCTTT. Amino acids: CSEGGALGTEAFF.

V is TRBV7-8 and J is TRBJ1-2, with unresolved D. The CDR3 length is 14 residues. With 5 bases removed from V and 5 bases from J, the gap between germline ends came to 15 bases. Germline CDR1 SGHVS, CDR2 FQNEAQ. CDR3 loop: CASSHTTRPYGYTF. The CDR3 bases are TGTGCCAGCAGCCACACGACCCGTCCTTATGGCTACACCTTC. The full variable domain, with the rest looked up from reference TRBV7-8 and TRBJ1-2, is GAGVSQSPRYKVAKRGQDVALRCDPISGHVSLFWYQQALGQGPEFLTYFQNEAQLDKSGLPSDRFFAERPEGSVSTLKIQRTQQEDSAVYLCASSHTTRPYGYTFGSGTRLTVV.

CDR3 bases: TGCAGTGCCGAGGGGGTCGATGAGCAGTTCTTC. This sequence encodes CSAEGVDEQFF. The V and J genes are TRBV20-1 and TRBJ2-1, with D perhaps matching TRBD1 (6 bases). Trimming removed 6 bases from V and 8 bases from J, with 11 bases in between. CDR3 size: 11 residues. Germline-derived CDR1 and CDR2 are DFQATT and SNEGSKA (reference sequence).

The chain recombines TRBV5-1 with TRBJ2-6, with unresolved D. The V end lost 0 bases, the J end lost 2 bases, and 9 bases lay between the germline ends. The CDR3 is 16 residues long. Germline-derived CDR1 and CDR2 are SGHRS and YFSETQ. The CDR3 DNA is TGCGCCAGCAGCTTGGAGGTGGTCCCTGGGGCCAACGTCCTGACTTTC. Its translation is CASSLEVVPGANVLTF.

This clone came up many times. The chain joins TRBV4-1 to TRBJ1-1; D gene unclear. Germline V gene data show CDR1 as MGHRA and CDR2 as YSYEKL. V was trimmed by 2 bases and J by 2 bases, leaving 9 bases between them. The CDR3 spans 14 residues. The CDR3 nucleotides read TGCGCCAGCAGCCAACCGGGGATTAACACTGAAGCTTTCTTT. Protein sequence: CASSQPGINTEAFF.

The chain combines TRBV29-1 with TRBJ1-4; D might be TRBD1 (5 bases). Per germline, CDR1 SQVTM and CDR2 ANQGSEA. Between the trimmed V and J ends, which lost 2 bases and 0 bases, there was a span of 7 bases. CDR3 length: 14 amino acids. The CDR3 protein is CSVETGPTNEKLFF. In nucleotides, the CDR3 is TGCAGCGTTGAAACAGGACCAACTAATGAAAAACTGTTTTTT.

The chain employs TRBV28 and TRBJ1-4; D remains unclear. Trimming left V 6 bases short and J 1 base short, with 9 bases between. Germline values: CDR1 MDHEN, CDR2 SYDVKM. The CDR3 loop spans 14 amino acids. DNA of the CDR3: TGTGCCAGCAGGCCGACACTAACTAATGAAAAACTGTTTTTT. Its translation: CASRPTLTNEKLFF.

J is TRBJ2-6 and V is TRBV28; no clear D. The CDR3 is 15 amino acids. V lost 6 bases and J 4 bases, leaving 13 bases between the germline ends. Germline CDR1 reads MDHEN; CDR2 reads SYDVKM. The CDR3 DNA is TGTGCCAGCAGGCGCCAAGGTACCGGGGCCAACGTCCTGACTTTC. Protein sequence: CASRRQGTGANVLTF.

The J gene is TRBJ2-1, the V gene TRBV30; 9 bases fit TRBD2. Trimming at V came to 4 bases and at J to 10 bases, leaving 8 bases not matched to a gene. This CDR3 region has 13 residues. Germline lookup yields CDR1 GTSNPN and CDR2 SVGIG (reference sequence). DNA for the CDR3: TGTGCCTGGACCTATGGCGGGGGGGCGGAGCAGTTCTTC. This sequence encodes CAWTYGGGAEQFF.

A few counts support this clone. J is TRBJ2-1 and V is TRBV6-6; D not resolved. CDR1 MNHNY and CDR2 SVGAGI come from the germline V gene (reference sequence). The CDR3 totals 15 residues. Trimming took off 2 bases at V and 0 bases at J, with 8 bases between the two ends. As DNA, the CDR3 is TGTGCCAGCAGTTACAGGCACTTCTCCTACAATGAGCAGTTCTTC. Its protein product is CASSYRHFSYNEQFF.

The V gene is TRBV7-2, the J gene TRBJ2-7; 8 bases map to TRBD1. This CDR3 has 15 residues. The V segment lost 3 bases and the J segment 2 bases; nucleotides outside the gene matches: 6. Germline V gives CDR1 SGHTA, CDR2 FQGNSA. Written as DNA, the CDR3 is TGTGCCAGCAGCTTTGCACAGGGGGACGCCTACGAGCAGTACTTC. Its protein product is CASSFAQGDAYEQYF.

The chain recombines TRBV7-9 with TRBJ1-2; TRBD1 matches 8 bases. With V trimmed by 4 bases and J by 7 bases, 5 bases remained unmatched. The CDR3 covers 13 residues. Germline V gene data show CDR1 as SEHNR and CDR2 as FQNEAQ (reference sequence). In DNA, the CDR3 is TGTGCCAGCAGCTGGGGACAGGACGGTGGCTACACCTTC. Protein: CASSWGQDGGYTF.